These 18 T cell receptor beta chains originate from one sample sequenced in a study of identical twins. TCRdb processed the 5' RACE reads anew with MiXCR; each CDR3 protein has one entry. The data show roughly 570,000 distinct CDR3 sequences, with 9.6% seen just once and around 3.1% held by the top ten. Separately, the same data were catalogued under a study of yellow fever vaccine responses in identical twins.

The sequenced sample consisted of PBMCs. All receptors come from a young woman in good health.

The rearrangement joins TRBV7-2 to TRBJ2-1; 10 bases map to TRBD1. The CDR3 is made up of 15 amino acids. V was pared by 5 bases and J by 7 bases, with 8 bases of the junction left unmatched. Germline V gives CDR1 SGHTA, CDR2 FQGNSA. DNA for the CDR3: TGTGCCAGCAGCCCAAGGACAGGGGGGTTTAATGAGCAGTTCTTC. Encoded protein: CASSPRTGGFNEQFF.

This clonotype came up a few times. This chain uses TRBV21-1 with TRBJ2-2. TRBV21-1 is recorded as a pseudogene. CDR3 length: 13 amino acids. As DNA, the CDR3 is TGTGCCAGGGGGTATAGGAACACCGGGGAGCTGTTTTTT. This gives the protein CARGYRNTGELFF.

This clonotype was observed at least ten times. This rearrangement joins TRBV20-1 to TRBJ2-1, with TRBD2 matching over 8 bases. The CDR3 extends over 16 amino acids. The germline gives CDR1 DFQATT, CDR2 SNEGSKA (reference sequence). V gave up 0 bases and J gave up 2 bases; unmatched junction bases: 6. DNA for the CDR3: TGCAGTGCTAGAGATTTTCCGGGACTAGCCTACAATGAGCAGTTCTTC. It yields the protein CSARDFPGLAYNEQFF.

The sample holds a few counts of this clonotype. The chain carries TRBV20-1 and TRBJ2-1, with 11 bases identical to TRBD1. CDR1 and CDR2 from the germline V gene are DFQATT and SNEGSKA (reference sequence). This CDR3 spans 19 amino acids. J gave up 0 bases and V 6 bases, and 16 bases lay outside the gene matches. The CDR3 nucleotides are TGCAGTGCCGGGGGAGGGACAGGGGGGCTCTGGAGCTCCTACAATGAGCAGTTCTTC. Translation gives CSAGGGTGGLWSSYNEQFF.

This clonotype was detected a few times. The chain combines TRBV30 with TRBJ1-5, with TRBD1 as a possible D gene (5 bases). From germline, CDR1 is GTSNPN and CDR2 SVGIG (reference sequence). There are 14 residues in the CDR3. V was cut by 4 bases and J by 3 bases, with 13 bases left in between. The CDR3 DNA is TGTGCCTGGACCCCTCGAGGGGTCAATCAGCCCCAGCATTTT. Its translation is CAWTPRGVNQPQHF.

This clonotype was recorded at least ten times. The CDR3 coding sequence is TGTGCCAGCAGCGCGGGAAACAATGAGCAGTTCTTC. Translation: CASSAGNNEQFF. This chain links TRBV7-9 with TRBJ2-1; perhaps TRBD2 as D (6 bases). The V gene's germline CDR1 is SEHNR and CDR2 FQNEAQ (reference sequence). The V end lost 5 bases, the J end lost 5 bases, and 7 bases lay between the germline ends. The CDR3 contains 12 residues. The entire variable domain, with the rest obtained from reference TRBV7-9 and TRBJ2-1, is as follows: DTGVSQNPRHKITKRGQNVTFRCDPISEHNRLYWYRQTLGQGPEFLTYFQNEAQLEKSRLLSDRFSAERPKGSFSTLEIQRTEQGDSAMYLCASSAGNNEQFFGPGTRLTVL.

Ten or more counts support this clonotype. The chain has TRBV29-1 and TRBJ2-7; TRBD1 or TRBD2 may be the D gene (5 bases each). This CDR3 has 14 residues. CDR1 and CDR2 (germline): SQVTM, ANQGSEA. V lost 4 bases and J 5 bases, leaving 18 bases between the germline ends. This CDR3 is CSVAGKGIRDEQYF. In DNA form, the CDR3 reads TGCAGCGTTGCCGGGAAGGGTATCAGGGACGAGCAGTACTTC.

This clonotype came up many times. The CDR3 sequence is CASSWWTGASYEKLFF. Written as DNA, the CDR3 is TGTGCCAGCAGTTGGTGGACAGGGGCAAGTTATGAAAAACTGTTTTTT. This chain uses TRBV12-3 or TRBV12-4 with TRBJ1-4; 9 bases are a match to TRBD1. The length of the CDR3 is 16 residues. Trimming removed 4 bases from V and 6 bases from J; junction bases left unmatched: 9.

There are a few counts of this clonotype. The V and J genes are TRBV6-2 or TRBV6-3 and TRBJ1-6, with D unclear. Deletions cut 2 bases from V and 6 bases from J, with 8 bases between. Per germline, CDR1 MNHEY and CDR2 SVGEGT. This CDR3 spans 14 amino acids. The CDR3 DNA is TGTGCCAGCAGTTACCGGCGGGGTAATTCACCCCTCCACTTT. It specifies CASSYRRGNSPLHF.

The chain couples TRBV7-9 to TRBJ1-6; D not certain. This CDR3 region has 14 residues. V was trimmed by 1 base and J by 5 bases, leaving 6 bases between them. Per germline, CDR1 SEHNR and CDR2 FQNEAQ (reference sequence). The CDR3 region has the DNA TGTGCCAGCAGCTTAGAGCCGGATAATTCACCCCTCCACTTT. It specifies CASSLEPDNSPLHF. The whole variable domain, remainder taken from reference TRBV7-9 and TRBJ1-6, is DTGVSQNPRHKITKRGQNVTFRCDPISEHNRLYWYRQTLGQGPEFLTYFQNEAQLEKSRLLSDRFSAERPKGSFSTLEIQRTEQGDSAMYLCASSLEPDNSPLHFGNGTRLTVT.

V usage is TRBV28 and J usage is TRBJ1-5; TRBD1 matches at 8 bases. V gave up 4 bases and J gave up 2 bases; unmatched junction bases: 4. This CDR3 comprises 15 residues. CDR1 and CDR2 (germline): MDHEN, SYDVKM. In DNA, the CDR3 is TGTGCCAGCAGTTCACACAGGGGGGGCAATCAGCCCCAGCATTTT. This codes for CASSSHRGGNQPQHF.

The chain uses TRBV15 and TRBJ2-7; 9 nucleotides match TRBD1. The CDR3 covers 14 residues. The J segment lost 5 bases and the V segment lost 5 bases, leaving 7 bases of the junction unmatched. Per the germline V gene, CDR1 is LNHNV and CDR2 is YYDKDF (reference sequence). For the CDR3, the DNA is TGTGCCACCAGCCAGGGGACAGGGCCCCACGAGCAGTACTTC. Translation: CATSQGTGPHEQYF.

In this sample, this clonotype turned up many times. The chain employs TRBV7-2 and TRBJ2-2, with 13 bases fitting TRBD2. The CDR3 totals 17 residues. V shed 5 bases and J 5 bases; nucleotides not matched to a gene: 8. Germline values: CDR1 SGHTA, CDR2 FQGNSA. Here the CDR3 reads CASSARGLAGKTGELFF. For the CDR3, the DNA is TGTGCCAGCAGCGCAAGGGGACTAGCGGGGAAAACCGGGGAGCTGTTTTTT.

This clonotype was recorded at least ten times. The chain carries TRBV27 and TRBJ2-2; D is uncertain. Germline V CDR1 and CDR2: MNHEY, SMNVEV (reference sequence). The CDR3 sequence is 14 residues long. V dropped 2 bases and J dropped 1 base, with 5 bases sitting between them. The CDR3 loop is CASSLIENTGELFF. The CDR3, as DNA: TGTGCCAGCAGTTTAATAGAGAACACCGGGGAGCTGTTTTTT.

This clonotype has just a few counts. The CDR3 DNA sequence: TGTGCCAGCACCAACGGGCACACAGATACGCAGTATTTT. Residues: CASTNGHTDTQYF. The chain joins TRBV12-3 or TRBV12-4 to TRBJ2-3; D remains ambiguous. The CDR3 length is 13 residues. Trimming cost V 7 bases and J 2 bases, with 10 bases left between them.

This clonotype was picked up many times. The J gene is TRBJ2-1, the V gene TRBV29-1; 12 bases are a match to TRBD2. The CDR3 has 16 amino acids. The germline CDR1 and CDR2 sequences are SQVTM and ANQGSEA. The trim removed 1 base at V and 8 bases at J, leaving 9 bases unmatched. The CDR3 nucleotides are TGCAGCGTTGAAGGGGCTAGCGGGGGGGCAGTCGATGAGCAGTTCTTC. It codes for CSVEGASGGAVDEQFF.

V is TRBV14 and J is TRBJ1-6; TRBD1 might be the D (6 bases). This CDR3 region has 14 residues. Trimming removed 6 bases from V and 9 bases from J, with 15 bases in between. In germline, CDR1 is SGHDN, CDR2 FVKESK. CDR3 sequence: CASSLPGVFSPLHF. The CDR3 bases are TGTGCCAGCAGTCTGCCAGGGGTGTTTTCACCCCTCCACTTT.

The chain has TRBV6-2 or TRBV6-3 and TRBJ2-7; 13 nucleotides agree with TRBD2. The CDR3 runs 16 residues. J lost 5 bases, V lost 5 bases, and 9 bases had no gene match. The germline V gene encodes CDR1 MNHEY and CDR2 SVGEGT. Written as DNA, the CDR3 is TGTGCCAGCAGTCCCGGGACTAGCGGGATCGGTGACGAGCAGTACTTC. Protein: CASSPGTSGIGDEQYF.